Shown below are 30 T cell receptor beta chains from a single sample sequenced in a study of T cell responses to AZD1222 COVID-19 vaccine. Produced via immunoSEQ multiplex PCR; TCRdb's table is partial and in-frame only. Among about 150,000 clones listed, more than 70% were seen once. Sequences were derived from peripheral blood, sampled 28 days after the second AZD1222 dose. The source is an adult who received the AZD1222 COVID-19 vaccine.

The chain is built from TRBV6-6 and TRBJ1-1; no firm D call. The V gene's germline CDR1 is MNHNY and CDR2 SVGAGI (reference sequence). Deletions cut 6 bases from V and 5 bases from J, with 4 bases between. This CDR3 contains 10 residues. CDR3 nucleotide sequence: TGTGCCAGCAGCCTAACTGAAGCTTTCTTT. Amino acid sequence: CASSLTEAFF.

The genes are TRBV18 and TRBJ2-2, with D uncertain. This CDR3 has 15 amino acids. CDR1 and CDR2 (germline): KGHSH, LQKENI. V was cut by 4 bases and J by 3 bases, with 12 bases left in between. The CDR3 coding sequence is TGTGCCAGCTCACGGTCCCAATCGTACACCGGGGAGCTGTTTTTT. This codes for CASSRSQSYTGELFF.

The V and J genes are TRBV6-5 and TRBJ2-7; TRBD2 agrees at 8 bases. J gave up 6 bases and V 6 bases, and 4 bases lay outside the gene matches. Germline lookup yields CDR1 MNHEY and CDR2 SVGAGI. This CDR3 is 12 amino acids long. This CDR3 is CASSYGTSEQYF. In DNA form, the CDR3 reads TGTGCCAGCAGCTACGGGACTAGCGAGCAGTACTTC.

This clone has only one observation. The chain links TRBV18 to TRBJ1-5; the D is unclear. The CDR3 consists of 14 residues. The V gene's germline CDR1 is KGHSH and CDR2 LQKENI. V gave up 1 base and J gave up 5 bases, with 9 bases separating them. The CDR3 loop is CASSPQGLDQPQHF. CDR3 in DNA: TGTGCCAGCTCACCACAGGGTCTGGATCAGCCCCAGCATTTT.

The V gene is TRBV6-6, the J gene TRBJ2-7; 9 nucleotides agree with TRBD1. Germline-derived CDR1 and CDR2 are MNHNY and SVGAGI (reference sequence). The CDR3 totals 15 residues. V was pared by 6 bases and J by 7 bases, with 13 bases of the junction left unmatched. Here the CDR3 DNA reads TGTGCCAGCAGACAACCCGGGGACAGGGCGGAGGAGCAGTACTTC. Protein sequence: CASRQPGDRAEEQYF.

This chain uses TRBV19 with TRBJ2-2, with 9 bases lining up with TRBD1. V gave up 3 bases and J gave up 5 bases; unmatched junction bases: 7. Germline CDR1 reads LNHDA; CDR2 reads SQIVND (reference sequence). The CDR3 contains 16 residues. The CDR3 coding sequence is TGTGCCAGTAGTATCAGACAGGGGGTAGGAACCGGGGAGCTGTTTTTT. Translating it yields CASSIRQGVGTGELFF.

The chain carries TRBV19 and TRBJ1-3, with D perhaps TRBD1 (6 bases). V was pared by 2 bases and J by 4 bases, with 24 bases between. Germline-derived CDR1 and CDR2 are LNHDA and SQIVND (reference sequence). CDR3 size: 19 residues. The CDR3, as DNA: TGTGCCAGTAGTATATCCTCAAGGGGATCCGGGACAAGAGGAAACACCATATATTTT. Its translation: CASSISSRGSGTRGNTIYF.

This clone has only one observation. The V call is TRBV2, the J call TRBJ1-3; maybe TRBD1 (6 bases). The CDR3 is 15 amino acids. The germline V gene has CDR1 SNHLY and CDR2 FYNNEI. V was shortened by 6 bases and J by 2 bases, with 14 bases between the two germline ends. The CDR3 loop is CASSLQGGPGNTIYF. The CDR3 DNA is TGTGCCAGCAGCTTACAGGGAGGGCCTGGAAACACCATATATTTT.

The rearrangement links TRBV3-1 (or the pseudogene TRBV3-2) to TRBJ1-1, with D hard to call. Germline CDR1 reads LGHDT; CDR2 reads YNNKEL (reference sequence). This CDR3 spans 14 amino acids. V lost 2 bases and J lost 2, with 9 bases in between. CDR3 sequence (DNA): TGTGCCAGCAGCCAATCATCAGGAAACACTGAAGCTTTCTTT. Protein: CASSQSSGNTEAFF.

The chain recombines TRBV7-2 with TRBJ2-1; possibly TRBD1 for D (6 bases). CDR3 size: 15 residues. Between the trimmed V and J ends, which lost 2 bases and 4 bases, there was a span of 12 bases. CDR1 and CDR2 from the germline V gene are SGHTA and FQGNSA. The CDR3 loop reads CASSLLDQGYNEQFF. The CDR3 nucleotides are TGTGCCAGCAGCTTATTAGACCAGGGGTACAATGAGCAGTTCTTC.

Notes on this clone: Relative to the germline gene, one junction end is altered; a read error may explain this. This rearrangement joins TRBV12-3 or TRBV12-4 to TRBJ2-3; D remains unclear. The CDR3 has 12 residues. The CDR3 DNA reads as TGTGCCAGCAGCTTAGGGACAGATACGCAGTATTTT. Amino acid sequence: CASSLGTDTQYF.

The rearrangement uses TRBV5-8 and TRBJ2-1, with D tentatively TRBD2 (5 bases). The CDR3 extends over 14 amino acids. V lost 1 base, J lost 1 base, and 6 bases lay in between. CDR1 is SGHTS, CDR2 YDEGEE, per germline. In nucleotides, the CDR3 is TGTGCCAGCAGCTTGTGGAGGTCCTACAATGAGCAGTTCTTC. Residues: CASSLWRSYNEQFF. Full variable domain (rest looked up from reference TRBV5-8 and TRBJ2-1): EAGVTQSPTHLIKTRGQQATLRCSPISGHTSVYWYQQALGLGLQFLLWYDEGEERNRGNFPPRFSGRQFPNYSSELNVNALELEDSALYLCASSLWRSYNEQFFGPGTRLTVL.

The chain joins TRBV6-1 to TRBJ2-7, with no clear D. The CDR3 is made up of 15 amino acids. Trimming took off 0 bases at V and 3 bases at J, with 12 bases between the two ends. Germline assignment: CDR1 MNHNS and CDR2 SASEGT. The CDR3, as DNA: TGTGCCAGCAGTGAAGCCCCTCGAAGGATCTACGAGCAGTACTTC. It codes for CASSEAPRRIYEQYF.

The gene calls are TRBV30 and TRBJ1-1, with D hard to call. This CDR3 contains 11 residues. V lost 0 bases to trimming and J lost 10 bases, with 9 bases between them. Germline V lookup: CDR1 GTSNPN, CDR2 SVGIG (reference sequence). The CDR3 coding sequence is TGTGCCTGGAGTGTAGCTGCTGGAGCTTTCTTT. This encodes CAWSVAAGAFF.

The chain couples TRBV6-1 to TRBJ1-3, with 7 positions matching TRBD1. The germline CDR1 and CDR2 sequences are MNHNS and SASEGT. V lost 2 bases to trimming and J lost 0 bases; unmatched junction nucleotides: 7. The CDR3 covers 17 residues. CDR3 coding DNA: TGTGCCAGCAGTGAACTAAGGGGGCTCAACTCTGGAAACACCATATATTTT. Amino acid sequence: CASSELRGLNSGNTIYF.

The CDR3 nucleotides read TGTGCCAGCAGTTACGCGGGTGGGGCCTACGAGCAGTACTTC. Its translation is CASSYAGGAYEQYF. V and J are TRBV6-2 or TRBV6-3 and TRBJ2-7; maybe TRBD2 (5 bases). Between the trimmed V and J ends, which lost 2 bases and 2 bases, there was a span of 10 bases. This CDR3 is built from 14 residues. CDR1 and CDR2 from the germline V gene are MNHEY and SVGEGT.

The V gene is TRBV5-5, the J gene TRBJ1-3; D gene ambiguous. Trimming took 0 bases from V and 1 from J, leaving 17 bases between them. The germline gives CDR1 SGHKS, CDR2 YYEKEE (reference sequence). CDR3 size: 18 residues. CDR3 residues: CASSLGGDLGISGNTIYF. The CDR3 region has the DNA TGTGCCAGCAGCTTGGGTGGTGATCTGGGGATATCTGGAAACACCATATATTTT.

The rearrangement uses TRBV5-8 and TRBJ1-6; 7 bases fit TRBD1. Losses at the gene ends were 4 bases for V and 7 bases for J; bases not matched to a gene: 11. This CDR3 has 16 residues. CDR1 and CDR2 (germline): SGHTS, YDEGEE. DNA of the CDR3: TGTGCCAGCAGCCCAACAGGGGAGGTTGGGAATTCACCCCTCCACTTT. Encoded protein: CASSPTGEVGNSPLHF.

The V and J genes are TRBV19 and TRBJ1-2; no clear D gene. The CDR3 runs to 14 residues. The V end was cut by 1 base, the J end by 4 bases, with 10 bases between. In germline, CDR1 is LNHDA, CDR2 SQIVND (reference sequence). CDR3 in DNA: TGTGCCAGTAGTATAGGGCCGGGGAGCTATGGCTACACCTTC. Translation gives CASSIGPGSYGYTF.

This chain uses TRBV18 with TRBJ2-3; TRBD2 might be the D (6 bases). CDR3 length equals 12 residues. Germline CDR1 and CDR2: KGHSH and LQKENI. V dropped 11 bases and J dropped 4 bases, with 13 bases sitting between them. CDR3 DNA sequence: TGTGCCGAGTCGGGAGCCGCAGATACGCAGTATTTT. Its protein is CAESGAADTQYF. The full variable domain, with the rest looked up from reference TRBV18 and TRBJ2-3, is NAGVMQNPRHLVRRRGQEARLRCSPMKGHSHVYWYRQLPEEGLKFMVYLQKENIIDESGMPKERFSAEFPKEGPSILRIQQVVRGDSAAYFCAESGAADTQYFGPGTRLTVL.

The genes are TRBV5-4 and TRBJ1-2; D gene unclear. V was pared by 0 bases and J by 3 bases, with 9 bases between. Germline V lookup: CDR1 SGHNT, CDR2 YYREEE (reference sequence). The CDR3 extends over 14 amino acids. This CDR3 is CASSLEYRDYGYTF. The CDR3 region has the DNA TGTGCCAGCAGCTTGGAGTACCGAGACTATGGCTACACCTTC. The whole variable domain, filled in from reference TRBV5-4 and TRBJ1-2, reads ETGVTQSPTHLIKTRGQQVTLRCSSQSGHNTVSWYQQALGQGPQFIFQYYREEENGRGNFPPRFSGLQFPNYSSELNVNALELDDSALYLCASSLEYRDYGYTFGSGTRLTVV.

V usage is TRBV5-8 and J usage is TRBJ2-1; 12 nucleotides agree with TRBD2. The CDR3 is 17 residues long. The ends lost 1 base at V and 1 base at J; junction bases unmatched: 3. Germline assignment: CDR1 SGHTS and CDR2 YDEGEE. The CDR3 region has the DNA TGTGCCAGCAGCTTGCTAGCGGGGGGGATATCCTACAATGAGCAGTTCTTC. Encoded protein: CASSLLAGGISYNEQFF. The entire variable domain, with the rest obtained from reference TRBV5-8 and TRBJ2-1, is as follows: EAGVTQSPTHLIKTRGQQATLRCSPISGHTSVYWYQQALGLGLQFLLWYDEGEERNRGNFPPRFSGRQFPNYSSELNVNALELEDSALYLCASSLLAGGISYNEQFFGPGTRLTVL.

This chain uses TRBV7-9 with TRBJ2-7; 9 bases line up with TRBD2. V was clipped by 7 bases and J by 3 bases; unmatched bases: 7. This CDR3 contains 14 residues. CDR1 SEHNR and CDR2 FQNEAQ come from the germline V gene (reference sequence). CDR3 residues: CASTPGTSSYEQYF. CDR3 nucleotide sequence: TGTGCCAGCACCCCCGGGACTAGCAGCTACGAGCAGTACTTC.

The chain couples TRBV28 to TRBJ1-1; D gene uncertain. Germline CDR1 is MDHEN and CDR2 is SYDVKM. Between the trimmed V and J ends, which lost 3 bases and 5 bases, there was a span of 13 bases. The CDR3 is 14 residues long. DNA of the CDR3: TGTGCCAGCAGTTTTCGCCAGGTCGGGACTGAAGCTTTCTTT. This gives the protein CASSFRQVGTEAFF.

The V call is TRBV3-1 (or the pseudogene TRBV3-2), the J call TRBJ1-1; 9 nucleotides align to TRBD1. The CDR3 has 13 amino acids. Germline CDR1 is LGHDT and CDR2 is YNNKEL (reference sequence). Germline trimming cut 6 bases from V and 7 bases from J; bases unmatched to any gene: 6. CDR3 loop: CASSPGTGIEAFF. CDR3 nucleotide sequence: TGTGCCAGCAGTCCCGGGACAGGGATTGAAGCTTTCTTT.

The genes are TRBV19 and TRBJ2-7; D is possibly TRBD2 (6 bases). This CDR3 comprises 13 residues. The germline gives CDR1 LNHDA, CDR2 SQIVND (reference sequence). Trimming took off 6 bases at V and 5 bases at J, with 14 bases between the two ends. CDR3 nucleotides: TGTGCCAGTAGCTGGAGGGACGGAGACGAGCAGTACTTC. Encoded protein: CASSWRDGDEQYF.

V usage is TRBV7-9 and J usage is TRBJ2-1, with 8 bases that match TRBD2. The CDR3 runs 16 residues. Germline V gives CDR1 SEHNR, CDR2 FQNEAQ (reference sequence). With 3 bases clipped from V and 7 bases from J, the junction kept 11 bases outside the gene matches. This CDR3 reads CASSFDTGGRRNEQFF. The CDR3 bases are TGTGCCAGCAGCTTCGACACGGGAGGGAGAAGGAATGAGCAGTTCTTC. The complete variable domain, with remaining parts taken from reference TRBV7-9 and TRBJ2-1, reads DTGVSQNPRHKITKRGQNVTFRCDPISEHNRLYWYRQTLGQGPEFLTYFQNEAQLEKSRLLSDRFSAERPKGSFSTLEIQRTEQGDSAMYLCASSFDTGGRRNEQFFGPGTRLTVL.

The chain joins TRBV27 to TRBJ2-3, with D perhaps TRBD2 (5 bases). The CDR3 covers 14 residues. Per germline, CDR1 MNHEY and CDR2 SMNVEV (reference sequence). V was trimmed by 7 bases and J by 2 bases, leaving 13 bases between them. The CDR3 DNA sequence: TGTGCCAGCACTCTAGGAGGAAACACAGATACGCAGTATTTT. Translating it yields CASTLGGNTDTQYF.

Only one count was recorded for this clone. V usage is TRBV7-9 and J usage is TRBJ2-1, with TRBD2 matching 8 bases. The CDR3 totals 16 residues. The ends lost 5 bases at V and 4 bases at J; junction bases unmatched: 10. Germline CDR1 SEHNR, CDR2 FQNEAQ (reference sequence). The CDR3: CASSPTSGGLYNEQFF. In DNA form, the CDR3 reads TGTGCCAGCAGCCCAACCTCGGGGGGGCTGTACAATGAGCAGTTCTTC.

The chain combines TRBV10-2 with TRBJ1-3, with no clear D. The CDR3 extends over 15 amino acids. Trimming pared 2 bases from V and 0 bases from J, leaving 8 bases between. Germline CDR1 WSHSY, CDR2 SAAADI. As DNA, the CDR3 is TGCGCCAGCAGTGAGCAGGTGGGCTCTGGAAACACCATATATTTT. It is translated as CASSEQVGSGNTIYF.